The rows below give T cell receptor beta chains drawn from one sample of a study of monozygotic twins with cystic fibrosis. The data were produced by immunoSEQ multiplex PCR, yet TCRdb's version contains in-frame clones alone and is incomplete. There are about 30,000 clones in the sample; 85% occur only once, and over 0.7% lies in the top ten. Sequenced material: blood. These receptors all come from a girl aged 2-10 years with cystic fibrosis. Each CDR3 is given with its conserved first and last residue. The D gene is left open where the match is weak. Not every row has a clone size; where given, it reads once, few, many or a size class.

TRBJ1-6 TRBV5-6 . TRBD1 CASSRPGQRPNSPLHF TGTGCCAGCAGCCGCCCGGGACAGCGACCGAACTCACCCCTCCACTTT
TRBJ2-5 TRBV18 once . CASSPEETQYF TGTGCCAGCTCACCAGAGGAGACCCAGTACTTC
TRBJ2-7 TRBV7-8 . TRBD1 CASSLTGEPYEQYF TGTGCCAGCAGCTTGACAGGGGAACCCTACGAGCAGTACTTC
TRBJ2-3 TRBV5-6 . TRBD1 CASSLTGGADTQYF TGTGCCAGCAGCTTAACAGGGGGCGCAGATACGCAGTATTTT
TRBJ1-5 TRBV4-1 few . CASSQDLGRGLSQPQHF TGCGCCAGCAGCCAAGATCTAGGGAGGGGACTTTCTCAGCCCCAGCATTTT
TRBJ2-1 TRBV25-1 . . CASSDPGRVFDEQFF TGTGCCAGCAGTGATCCGGGACGGGTTTTCGATGAGCAGTTCTTC
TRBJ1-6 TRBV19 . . CASSRGETGPPLHF TGTGCCAGTAGTCGGGGGGAGACGGGGCCACCCCTCCACTTT
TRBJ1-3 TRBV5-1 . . CASSLGESSGNTIYF TGCGCCAGCAGCTTGGGGGAGAGCTCTGGAAACACCATATATTTT
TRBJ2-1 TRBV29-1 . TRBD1 CSVQTGHVGNEQFF TGCAGCGTACAGACAGGGCATGTTGGCAATGAGCAGTTCTTC
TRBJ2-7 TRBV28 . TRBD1 CASSPGTGEVAEQYF TGTGCCAGCAGTCCCGGGACAGGGGAAGTCGCCGAGCAGTACTTC
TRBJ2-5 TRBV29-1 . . CSVSEGAKTQYF TGCAGCGTCTCCGAAGGTGCGAAGACCCAGTACTTC
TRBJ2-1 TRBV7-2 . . CASSLGVEQFF TGTGCCAGCAGCTTAGGAGTTGAGCAGTTCTTC
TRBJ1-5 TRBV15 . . CATRIGGGNQPQHF TGTGCCACCAGGATTGGAGGGGGCAATCAGCCCCAGCATTTT
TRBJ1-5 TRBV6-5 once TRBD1 CASSPGTGEGQPQHF TGTGCCAGCAGCCCCGGGACAGGGGAAGGTCAGCCCCAGCATTTT